These 22 T cell receptor beta chains originate from one sample sequenced in a study of blood T cell repertoires in COVID-19. Produced via immunoSEQ multiplex PCR; TCRdb's table is partial and in-frame only. The sample shows around 20,000 clones, about 82% of them seen only once. The sequencing sample was made of peripheral blood. All receptors come from a man older than 75 with acute or convalescent COVID-19.

The V call is TRBV28, the J call TRBJ1-4, with D uncertain. CDR1 and CDR2 (germline): MDHEN, SYDVKM. Trimming removed 6 bases from V and 8 bases from J, with 10 bases in between. CDR3 length equals 12 residues. DNA of the CDR3: TGTGCCAGCAGCCCGCCGAGGGAAAAACTGTTTTTT. Amino acids: CASSPPREKLFF.

The rearrangement uses TRBV6-5 and TRBJ2-3; possible D gene TRBD2, 6 bases. The CDR3 is 15 amino acids. Germline V gene lookup returns CDR1 MNHEY and CDR2 SVGAGI. Trimming removed 6 bases at V and 4 bases at J, with 17 bases between. The CDR3 reads CASRGTDLGADTQYF. DNA for the CDR3: TGTGCCAGCAGGGGGACTGACCTCGGGGCAGATACGCAGTATTTT.

In its sample, this clone was seen a few times. This sequence joins TRBV2 and TRBJ1-1, with 9 bases aligning to TRBD1. Germline lookup yields CDR1 SNHLY and CDR2 FYNNEI. V lost 5 bases, J lost 5 bases, and 3 bases stayed unmatched. The CDR3 covers 13 residues. The CDR3 sequence is CASSWDRATEAFF. CDR3 sequence (DNA): TGTGCCAGCAGTTGGGACAGGGCTACTGAAGCTTTCTTT.

The J gene is TRBJ2-1, the V gene TRBV29-1, with 9 bases aligning to TRBD2. This CDR3 is built from 13 residues. Germline V lookup: CDR1 SQVTM, CDR2 ANQGSEA. Trimming took 5 bases from V and 7 from J; bases not matched to a gene: 6. The CDR3 spells CSVRSGGLNEQFF. The CDR3 nucleotides read TGCAGCGTTCGGAGCGGGGGGTTGAATGAGCAGTTCTTC.

The V call is TRBV27, the J call TRBJ1-1, with 9 bases identical to TRBD1. Germline values: CDR1 MNHEY, CDR2 SMNVEV (reference sequence). After removal of 2 bases from V and 10 bases from J, the junction contained 8 bases not matched to a gene. There are 14 residues in the CDR3. The CDR3 here is CASSLGGTGIGAFF. The CDR3 DNA reads as TGTGCCAGCAGTTTAGGAGGGACAGGGATTGGAGCTTTCTTT.

V usage is TRBV10-3 and J usage is TRBJ1-2; 8 nucleotides match TRBD1. The germline gives CDR1 ENHRY, CDR2 SYGVKD. This CDR3 contains 18 residues. The ends lost 3 bases at V and 3 bases at J; junction bases unmatched: 15. CDR3 nucleotide sequence: TGTGCCATCAGTGAAAGTAAGGCAGGGGGCATGGTGGACTATGGCTACACCTTC. Translated: CAISESKAGGMVDYGYTF.

The genes are TRBV2 and TRBJ2-1; D possibly corresponds to TRBD2 (6 bases). V was shortened by 6 bases and J by 15 bases, with 21 bases between the two germline ends. Germline CDR1 and CDR2: SNHLY and FYNNEI. This CDR3 has 13 residues. In DNA form, the CDR3 reads TGTGCCAGCAGCCTGGGTGAAACCCGGGGAGGGTTCTTC. This codes for CASSLGETRGGFF.

This clone was seen once. The rearrangement joins TRBV9 to TRBJ2-1; unclear D gene. Trimming stripped 0 bases from V and 1 base from J, with 14 bases between. This CDR3 is built from 17 residues. Germline CDR1 reads SGDLS; CDR2 reads YYNGEE. CDR3 sequence reads: CASSVEAFTGSYNEQFF. The CDR3 DNA sequence: TGTGCCAGCAGCGTAGAGGCCTTTACGGGTTCCTACAATGAGCAGTTCTTC.

This clone showed up just a few times. The V call is TRBV19, the J call TRBJ1-5; weak D call: TRBD1 (5 bases). V lost 3 bases and J lost 6, with 9 bases in between. Germline V CDR1 and CDR2: LNHDA, SQIVND (reference sequence). This CDR3 spans 13 amino acids. The CDR3 here is CASSMGGSQPQHF. CDR3 nucleotide sequence: TGTGCCAGTAGTATGGGGGGGAGTCAGCCCCAGCATTTT.

The rearrangement uses TRBV5-4 and TRBJ2-5; a possible D gene is TRBD2 (5 bases). The CDR3 sequence is 16 residues long. Looked up from germline, CDR1 is SGHNT and CDR2 is YYREEE (reference sequence). V lost 4 bases to trimming and J lost 4 bases, with 20 bases between them. CDR3 DNA sequence: TGTGCCAGCAGCGGGCCGCAAGCGGCCGAGGGAGAGACCCAGTACTTC. This sequence encodes CASSGPQAAEGETQYF.

This clone was found once. This chain connects TRBV23-1 to TRBJ2-7; D possibly corresponds to TRBD2 (6 bases). TRBV23-1 is an ORF, and what it does is uncertain. V lost 0 bases and J lost 5, with 8 bases in between. This CDR3 spans 13 amino acids. The CDR3 region has the DNA TGCGCCAGCAGTCAATCGGAGGGACACGAGCAGTACTTC. Translating gives CASSQSEGHEQYF.

The chain employs TRBV13 and TRBJ1-4; 7 bases map to TRBD1. The germline V gene has CDR1 PRHDT and CDR2 FYEKMQ (reference sequence). V lost 3 bases and J lost 0; bases outside the gene matches: 4. The CDR3 length is 16 residues. CDR3: CASSFGDSATNEKLFF. The CDR3 DNA reads TGTGCCAGCAGCTTTGGGGACAGTGCAACTAATGAAAAACTGTTTTTT.

This sequence joins TRBV19 and TRBJ2-4; 11 positions match TRBD1. V was clipped by 6 bases and J by 3 bases; unmatched bases: 4. The length of the CDR3 is 15 residues. Germline V gene lookup returns CDR1 LNHDA and CDR2 SQIVND (reference sequence). The CDR3 DNA is TGTGCCAGTAGGGGACAGGGGGATAACAAAAACATTCAGTACTTC. Protein product: CASRGQGDNKNIQYF.

This clone is a singleton in its sample. The chain combines TRBV19 with TRBJ1-5; TRBD1 matches at 9 bases. The CDR3 contains 19 residues. CDR1 and CDR2 (germline): LNHDA, SQIVND (reference sequence). After removal of 2 bases from V and 0 bases from J, the junction contained 11 bases not matched to a gene. This chain's CDR3 is CASSISPWGQGYSNQPQHF. The CDR3 coding sequence is TGTGCCAGTAGTATATCCCCATGGGGACAGGGCTATAGCAATCAGCCCCAGCATTTT.

The chain links TRBV5-4 to TRBJ1-5; D gene unclear. The V and J ends lost 0 bases and 0 bases respectively, with 7 bases between them. Germline V lookup: CDR1 SGHNT, CDR2 YYREEE (reference sequence). This CDR3 region has 15 residues. Here the CDR3 reads CASSLDGNSNQPQHF. Written as DNA, the CDR3 is TGTGCCAGCAGCTTGGACGGGAATAGCAATCAGCCCCAGCATTTT.

The genes are TRBV5-8 and TRBJ2-3; maybe TRBD1 (6 bases). The CDR3 spans 15 residues. In germline, CDR1 is SGHTS, CDR2 YDEGEE. V lost 1 base and J 1 base, leaving 10 bases between the germline ends. CDR3 residues: CASSLFEGGTDTQYF. The CDR3 DNA reads as TGTGCCAGCAGCTTGTTCGAGGGGGGCACAGATACGCAGTATTTT.

The table lists this clone with a count of one. J is TRBJ1-5 and V is TRBV2; the match to TRBD1 covers 7 bases. Germline CDR1 SNHLY, CDR2 FYNNEI. There are 15 residues in the CDR3. The V gene end was trimmed by 5 bases and the J gene end by 0 bases; junction bases not matched to a gene: 4. CDR3 protein: CASSKDRHSNQPQHF. The CDR3 coding sequence is TGTGCCAGCAGTAAGGACAGGCATAGCAATCAGCCCCAGCATTTT.

CDR3 loop: CASSAFHRDALGEQYF. CDR3 nucleotide sequence: TGTGCCAGCAGTGCCTTTCACAGGGATGCCCTTGGCGAGCAGTACTTC. The V gene is TRBV6-1, the J gene TRBJ2-7, with D tentatively TRBD1 (6 bases). The CDR3 runs to 16 residues. Germline loops: CDR1 MNHNS, CDR2 SASEGT. The V end lost 4 bases, the J end lost 6 bases, and 22 bases lay between the germline ends.

The chain employs TRBV5-6 and TRBJ2-5; D uncertain. Trimming cost V 1 base and J 3 bases, with 10 bases left between them. This CDR3 contains 14 residues. Germline loops: CDR1 SGHDT, CDR2 YYEEEE. The CDR3 loop reads CASSLRPREETQYF. The CDR3 region has the DNA TGTGCCAGCAGCTTGCGTCCCCGAGAAGAGACCCAGTACTTC. Looking up the rest from reference TRBV5-6 and TRBJ2-5 gives the full variable domain: DAGVTQSPTHLIKTRGQQVTLRCSPKSGHDTVSWYQQALGQGPQFIFQYYEEEERQRGNFPDRFSGHQFPNYSSELNVNALLLGDSALYLCASSLRPREETQYFGPGTRLLVL.

The chain employs TRBV4-1 and TRBJ2-3; D unclear. CDR3 length: 13 amino acids. From germline, CDR1 is MGHRA and CDR2 YSYEKL. V was clipped by 4 bases and J by 1 base, with 6 bases between them. In nucleotides, the CDR3 is TGCGCCAGCAGCCCGGCGGGCACAGATACGCAGTATTTT. This gives the protein CASSPAGTDTQYF.

This clone was recorded once. The chain is built from TRBV10-3 and TRBJ2-1, with 8 bases fitting TRBD2. Germline-derived CDR1 and CDR2 are ENHRY and SYGVKD. This CDR3 comprises 15 residues. V lost 3 bases to trimming and J lost 7 bases; unmatched junction nucleotides: 8. The CDR3 coding sequence is TGTGCCATCAGTGAAGTGAGCGGACTAGCAAATGAGCAGTTCTTC. Translation: CAISEVSGLANEQFF.

The rearrangement uses TRBV28 and TRBJ1-3; D gene unclear. The CDR3 contains 15 residues. Germline CDR1 reads MDHEN; CDR2 reads SYDVKM. Trimming left V 5 bases short and J 0 bases short, with 11 bases between. The CDR3 DNA sequence: TGTGCCAGCAGTATTCGTCTTTACTCTGGAAACACCATATATTTT. Translation: CASSIRLYSGNTIYF. The variable domain in full, completed from reference TRBV28 and TRBJ1-3, reads DVKVTQSSRYLVKRTGEKVFLECVQDMDHENMFWYRQDPGLGLRLIYFSYDVKMKEKGDIPEGYSVSREKKERFSLILESASTNQTSMYLCASSIRLYSGNTIYFGEGSWLTVV.